This passage covers 22 T cell receptor beta chains from one sample sequenced in a study of radiation and T cells in renal cell carcinoma. Time point noted: blood 4 weeks post-SBRT, at nephrectomy. The treatment here: 15 Gy SBRT to primary tumor, nephrectomy 4 weeks later. Sequencing used immunoSEQ multiplex PCR; TCRdb keeps in-frame clones, though not all of them. The sample holds some 30,000 clones; over 70% are singletons and the top ten take around a third. Source: blood, taken from a patient whose treatment included radiotherapy and nephrectomy. These receptors were obtained from a man aged 55 to 70 with renal cell carcinoma.

This chain uses TRBV7-8 with TRBJ2-5; 9 nucleotides line up with TRBD2. Germline CDR1 is SGHVS and CDR2 is FQNEAQ. This CDR3 has 14 amino acids. With 1 base clipped from V and 5 bases from J, the junction kept 2 bases outside the gene matches. CDR3 in DNA: TGTGCCAGCAGCTTAGGTAGCGGGAGTGAGACCCAGTACTTC. It translates to CASSLGSGSETQYF.

This chain uses TRBV4-1 with TRBJ1-5, with D possibly matching TRBD1 (6 bases). V shed 5 bases and J shed 0 bases, with 11 bases lying between them. The CDR3 contains 15 residues. Germline V gene lookup returns CDR1 MGHRA and CDR2 YSYEKL. CDR3 nucleotide sequence: TGCGCCAGCAGCATAGACAGGAATAGCAATCAGCCCCAGCATTTT. This gives the protein CASSIDRNSNQPQHF.

V and J are TRBV7-2 and TRBJ2-1, with D tentatively TRBD2 (5 bases). Germline V lookup: CDR1 SGHTA, CDR2 FQGNSA. The CDR3 length is 14 residues. V was trimmed by 0 bases and J by 3 bases, leaving 6 bases between them. The CDR3 nucleotides are TGTGCCAGCAGCTTAGCGGCGGGCTACAATGAGCAGTTCTTC. This sequence encodes CASSLAAGYNEQFF.

V usage is TRBV9 and J usage is TRBJ2-1; D is undetermined. This CDR3 contains 14 residues. V shed 0 bases and J shed 4 bases, with 8 bases lying between them. The V gene's germline CDR1 is SGDLS and CDR2 YYNGEE. The CDR3 nucleotides read TGTGCCAGCAGCGTAGTCGGCGCGTACAATGAGCAGTTCTTC. Translated: CASSVVGAYNEQFF.

The chain uses TRBV18 and TRBJ1-5; the D gene is possibly TRBD1 (6 bases). The CDR3 is 13 residues long. CDR1 is KGHSH, CDR2 LQKENI, per germline. V lost 6 bases, J lost 4 bases, and 10 bases lay in between. The CDR3, as DNA: TGTGCCAGCTCGCCGGACAGAAATCAGCCCCAGCATTTT. This translates into CASSPDRNQPQHF.

This clone was counted once. The V call is TRBV6-5, the J call TRBJ2-1, with TRBD1 as a possible D gene (5 bases). The CDR3 covers 15 residues. Germline V gene sequence: CDR1 MNHEY, CDR2 SVGAGI. The V end was cut by 6 bases, the J end by 3 bases, with 15 bases between. The CDR3 spells CASRNNRRGYNEQFF. CDR3 sequence (DNA): TGTGCCAGCAGAAACAACAGGAGAGGCTACAATGAGCAGTTCTTC.

This clone appeared a single time. V is TRBV23-1 and J is TRBJ2-1, with 9 bases that match TRBD1. TRBV23-1 is an open reading frame, and its role is uncertain. The CDR3 consists of 15 residues. Losses at the gene ends were 2 bases for V and 7 bases for J; bases not matched to a gene: 6. As DNA, the CDR3 is TGCGCCAGCAGTCAACGGGACAGGGTAGGGAATGAGCAGTTCTTC. Translated, it gives CASSQRDRVGNEQFF.

This clone showed up just a few times. The chain links TRBV7-2 to TRBJ2-1; D is unclear. The CDR3 has 13 amino acids. CDR1 and CDR2 from the germline V gene are SGHTA and FQGNSA. Deletions cut 5 bases from V and 0 bases from J, with 5 bases between. CDR3 coding DNA: TGTGCCAGCAGCATAAGCTCCTACAATGAGCAGTTCTTC. Amino acids: CASSISSYNEQFF.

The rearrangement links TRBV7-9 to TRBJ1-3; maybe TRBD1 (5 bases). This CDR3 contains 14 residues. The germline V gene encodes CDR1 SEHNR and CDR2 FQNEAQ (reference sequence). V was pared by 6 bases and J by 0 bases, with 9 bases between. In DNA, the CDR3 is TGTGCCAGCAGGACAGAACTCTCTGGAAACACCATATATTTT. This codes for CASRTELSGNTIYF.

V and J are TRBV5-1 and TRBJ2-7; possible D gene TRBD2, 6 bases. The length of the CDR3 is 14 residues. Per germline, CDR1 SGHRS and CDR2 YFSETQ. Trimming took 0 bases from V and 7 from J, leaving 14 bases between them. This CDR3 reads CASSLAGVAREQYF. CDR3 coding DNA: TGCGCCAGCAGCTTGGCGGGAGTAGCTAGGGAGCAGTACTTC.

The CDR3 coding sequence is TGCGCCAGCAGCTTGGCGGGATTCACAGATACGCAGTATTTT. Translating gives CASSLAGFTDTQYF. The chain is built from TRBV5-1 and TRBJ2-3, with a weak D call TRBD2 (5 bases). CDR3 length: 14 amino acids. The ends were cut back, 0 bases at V and 2 bases at J, with 7 bases in the middle. Germline CDR1 reads SGHRS; CDR2 reads YFSETQ.

This clone was counted a few times. The chain recombines TRBV4-3 with TRBJ2-1; 12 bases agree with TRBD2. Germline CDR1 reads LGHNA; CDR2 reads YSLEER. The trim removed 1 base at V and 7 bases at J, leaving 14 bases unmatched. This CDR3 region has 19 residues. The CDR3 is CASSQAPSGRASGQNEQFF. CDR3 in DNA: TGCGCCAGCAGCCAAGCCCCTAGCGGGAGGGCCTCGGGTCAAAATGAGCAGTTCTTC.

The chain links TRBV29-1 to TRBJ1-4; D remains ambiguous. CDR1 SQVTM and CDR2 ANQGSEA come from the germline V gene. CDR3 length equals 11 residues. The germline V and J ends were trimmed by 7 bases and 12 bases, with 15 bases remaining between them. In DNA, the CDR3 is TGCAGCGGCTTACGTGGGGTACAACTGTTTTTT. Translation: CSGLRGVQLFF. The full variable domain, completed using reference TRBV29-1 and TRBJ1-4, is SAVISQKPSRDICQRGTSLTIQCQVDSQVTMMFWYRQQPGQSLTLIATANQGSEATYESGFVIDKFPISRPNLTFSTLTVSNMSPEDSSIYLCSGLRGVQLFFGSGTQLSVL.

The gene calls are TRBV18 and TRBJ1-1, with 12 bases aligning to TRBD1. The germline CDR1 and CDR2 sequences are KGHSH and LQKENI. CDR3 length: 20 amino acids. The trim removed 2 bases at V and 0 bases at J, leaving 13 bases unmatched. CDR3 DNA: TGTGCCAGCTCACCAAGACGCACCGGGACAGGGGGCGGGCTGAACACTGAAGCTTTCTTT. Translated: CASSPRRTGTGGGLNTEAFF.

The chain recombines TRBV9 with TRBJ1-3; 9 bases align to TRBD1. The germline V gene has CDR1 SGDLS and CDR2 YYNGEE. V shed 4 bases and J 3 bases; nucleotides not matched to a gene: 8. The CDR3 is 16 amino acids. The CDR3 spells CASSPPQGAGGNTIYF. CDR3 in DNA: TGTGCCAGCAGCCCACCACAGGGGGCTGGTGGAAACACCATATATTTT. Full variable domain (remainder filled in from reference TRBV9 and TRBJ1-3): DSGVTQTPKHLITATGQRVTLRCSPRSGDLSVYWYQQSLDQGLQFLIQYYNGEERAKGNILERFSAQQFPDLHSELNLSSLELGDSALYFCASSPPQGAGGNTIYFGEGSWLTVV.

A few counts support this clone. The chain carries TRBV21-1 and TRBJ2-1; whether TRBD2, the table's D call, matches the DNA was not checked. TRBV21-1 is an annotated pseudogene. The CDR3 is 18 amino acids. The CDR3: CASSKARTSGRYYNEQFF. CDR3 coding DNA: TGTGCCAGCAGCAAAGCCCGGACTAGCGGGAGGTACTACAATGAGCAGTTCTTC.

This chain connects TRBV20-1 to TRBJ1-2, with D possibly TRBD1 on 5 matching bases. Germline V gene sequence: CDR1 DFQATT, CDR2 SNEGSKA (reference sequence). There are 11 residues in the CDR3. Trimming took off 4 bases at V and 10 bases at J, with 13 bases between the two ends. CDR3 DNA sequence: TGCAGTGCTAACCAGGGAAGTCTCTACACCTTC. It codes for CSANQGSLYTF.

This chain links TRBV7-2 with TRBJ2-3; the D gene could be TRBD1 or TRBD2 (5 bases each). Germline-derived CDR1 and CDR2 are SGHTA and FQGNSA. Trimming took 3 bases from V and 2 from J, leaving 9 bases between them. There are 14 residues in the CDR3. The CDR3 here is CASSFGGVTDTQYF. Here the CDR3 DNA reads TGTGCCAGCAGCTTTGGGGGAGTCACAGATACGCAGTATTTT.

The rearrangement uses TRBV12-5 and TRBJ1-3, with D possibly TRBD1 on 5 matching bases. Per the germline V gene, CDR1 is LGHNT and CDR2 is FRNRAP. This CDR3 spans 15 amino acids. V was shortened by 0 bases and J by 3 bases, with 9 bases between the two germline ends. As DNA, the CDR3 is TGTGCTAGTGGTTTGGTGGGGGGTCGTGGAAACACCATATATTTT. It yields the protein CASGLVGGRGNTIYF.

This sequence joins TRBV2 and TRBJ2-5, with 8 bases lining up with TRBD1. The J segment lost 0 bases and the V segment lost 6 bases, leaving 9 bases of the junction unmatched. The germline V gene has CDR1 SNHLY and CDR2 FYNNEI. The CDR3 covers 16 residues. DNA of the CDR3: TGTGCCAGCAGGCCCTCAAGGACAGGGAACCAAGAGACCCAGTACTTC. It encodes CASRPSRTGNQETQYF.

This clone was seen a few times. The chain combines TRBV27 with TRBJ2-7; a possible D gene is TRBD2 (5 bases). This CDR3 spans 13 amino acids. Deletions cut 4 bases from V and 4 bases from J, with 11 bases between. Germline V gives CDR1 MNHEY, CDR2 SMNVEV (reference sequence). CDR3 nucleotide sequence: TGTGCCAGCAGTTCGATTCAGCGGTACGAGCAGTACTTC. Protein: CASSSIQRYEQYF.

The V and J genes are TRBV27 and TRBJ2-1; D is possibly TRBD1 (6 bases). The CDR3 consists of 16 residues. CDR1 and CDR2 (germline): MNHEY, SMNVEV (reference sequence). Trimming took off 4 bases at V and 9 bases at J, with 22 bases between the two ends. In nucleotides, the CDR3 is TGTGCCAGCAGTTACGGTTCTAGCAGGGGATCTGGTGAGCAGTTCTTC. Amino acid sequence: CASSYGSSRGSGEQFF.